A selection of T cell receptor beta chains follows, all from one sample in a study of blood T cell repertoires in COVID-19. Sequencing used immunoSEQ multiplex PCR; TCRdb keeps in-frame clones, though not all of them. Here the sample spans some 20,000 clones, roughly 87% being singletons. The sequencing sample was made of peripheral blood. The source of these receptors is a human donor with active COVID-19. The donor label of this sample is uncertain. CDR3s include the opening cysteine and the closing phenylalanine or tryptophan. The order of the fields is J gene, V gene, clone size, D gene, CDR3 protein, CDR3 DNA. D genes are given only for firm matches. Clone size is given for some rows only: seen once, a few or many times, or a class if the clone is expanded.

>TRBJ1-3|TRBV19|.|.
CASSGVGYSGNTIYF
TGTGCCAGCAGTGGAGTGGGTTACTCTGGAAACACCATATATTTT
>TRBJ2-5|TRBV11-2|.|.
CASSLFRAGTETQYF
TGTGCCAGCAGCTTATTCCGGGCGGGGACGGAGACCCAGTACTTC
>TRBJ2-2|TRBV4-1|few|TRBD1
CASSYLAGTDTGELFF
TGCGCCAGCAGCTATTTGGCCGGGACAGACACCGGGGAGCTGTTTTTT
>TRBJ2-5|TRBV9|.|TRBD1
CASSVEGTGGQTQYF
TGTGCCAGCAGCGTAGAGGGGACAGGCGGACAGACCCAGTACTTC
>TRBJ2-7|TRBV2|once|TRBD2
CASSEASGEVGEQYF
TGTGCCAGCAGTGAGGCTAGCGGGGAGGTGGGCGAGCAGTACTTC
>TRBJ2-3|TRBV4-1|.|TRBD2
CASRMGGLAGGTDTQYF
TGCGCCAGCAGGATGGGAGGACTAGCGGGAGGAACAGATACGCAGTATTTT
>TRBJ1-3|TRBV12-5|once|TRBD1
CASGLQGSGNTIYF
TGTGCTAGTGGTTTACAGGGGTCTGGAAACACCATATATTTT
>TRBJ2-4|TRBV7-9|.|.
CATTPGGAAKNIQYF
TGTGCCACAACTCCTGGGGGGGCCGCCAAAAACATTCAGTACTTC
>TRBJ1-2|TRBV30|.|.
CAWNPGLLSYGYTF
TGTGCCTGGAATCCCGGACTATTAAGCTATGGCTACACCTTC
>TRBJ2-7|TRBV2|.|.
CASSENRNYEQYF
TGTGCCAGCAGTGAGAACAGGAACTACGAGCAGTACTTC
>TRBJ2-2|TRBV7-3|.|.
CASSSAGAGELFF
TGTGCCAGCAGCTCTGCAGGGGCCGGGGAGCTGTTTTTT
>TRBJ1-5|TRBV19|once|.
CASSKGGDGNQPQHF
TGTGCCAGTAGTAAGGGGGGGGACGGCAATCAGCCCCAGCATTTT
>TRBJ2-2|TRBV7-6|.|TRBD2
CASSFGGSGTGELFF
TGTGCCAGCAGCTTTGGCGGGAGCGGCACCGGGGAGCTGTTTTTT
>TRBJ2-1|TRBV28|.|.
CASSLEYNEQFF
TGTGCCAGCAGTTTAGAGTACAATGAGCAGTTCTTC
>TRBJ2-1|TRBV6-6|.|.
CASVGGGSYNEQFF
TGTGCCAGCGTCGGGGGAGGTTCCTACAATGAGCAGTTCTTC
>TRBJ2-1|TRBV9|.|.
CASSPRVSGPSSYNEQFF
TGTGCCAGCAGCCCCCGGGTATCCGGCCCCAGCTCCTACAATGAGCAGTTCTTC
>TRBJ2-5|TRBV3-1/TRBV3-2|.|TRBD2
CASSQLLLAGQETQYF
TGTGCCAGCAGCCAATTGCTGCTAGCGGGCCAAGAGACCCAGTACTTC
>TRBJ1-4|TRBV9|.|.
CASSSAISGEKLFF
TGTGCCAGCAGCTCGGCGATCTCGGGGGAAAAACTGTTTTTT
>TRBJ2-1|TRBV7-2|.|.
CASSPLVGGNEQFF
TGTGCCAGCAGCCCCTTAGTCGGGGGAAATGAGCAGTTCTTC
>TRBJ2-3|TRBV18|.|.
CASSPMRADTQYF
TGTGCCAGCTCACCCATGCGGGCAGATACGCAGTATTTT
>TRBJ2-7|TRBV7-8|once|TRBD2
CASSTISGRDYEQYF
TGTGCCAGCAGCACCATTAGCGGGCGCGACTACGAGCAGTACTTC
>TRBJ2-2|TRBV13|.|.
CASSQPQGPGELFF
TGTGCCAGCAGCCAGCCTCAGGGTCCCGGGGAGCTGTTTTTT
>TRBJ2-7|TRBV5-1|.|TRBD2
CASSLGSGESYEQYF
TGCGCCAGCAGCTTGGGTAGCGGGGAGTCCTACGAGCAGTACTTC
>TRBJ2-3|TRBV7-9|once|.
CASSPPMMNTQYF
TGTGCCAGCAGCCCTCCTATGATGAATACGCAGTATTTT
>TRBJ2-1|TRBV15|once|TRBD2
CATSRGTGGNEQFF
TGTGCCACCAGCAGAGGAACGGGGGGGAATGAGCAGTTCTTC
>TRBJ2-4|TRBV5-1|.|TRBD1
CASNMTGEENIQYF
TGCGCCAGCAACATGACAGGGGAGGAAAACATTCAGTACTTC
>TRBJ2-7|TRBV6-5|.|.
CASRLQTVSYEQYF
TGTGCCAGCAGATTACAGACAGTATCCTACGAGCAGTACTTC
>TRBJ2-7|TRBV5-6|.|TRBD2
CASSLGLAGVEQYF
TGTGCCAGCAGCTTGGGACTAGCGGGAGTCGAGCAGTACTTC
>TRBJ2-7|TRBV12-5|.|TRBD1
CASGSDRGPARSSYEQYF
TGTGCTAGTGGTTCGGACAGGGGGCCAGCCCGGTCATCCTACGAGCAGTACTTC
>TRBJ2-2|TRBV19|.|.
CASSISLRVPLAANTGELFF
TGTGCCAGTAGTATCAGCCTCCGCGTCCCCTTGGCGGCGAACACCGGGGAGCTGTTTTTT
>TRBJ2-1|TRBV11-3|.|.
CASSYRVAEQFF
TGTGCCAGCAGCTACAGGGTCGCTGAGCAGTTCTTC
>TRBJ2-3|TRBV28|once|TRBD2
CASSSPFGLADTDTQYF
TGTGCCAGCAGTTCCCCATTCGGACTAGCGGACACAGATACGCAGTATTTT
>TRBJ2-2|TRBV27|.|.
CASSLLMGHAGELFF
TGTGCCAGCAGTTTATTAATGGGACACGCTGGCGAGCTGTTTTTT